This is a list of T cell receptor beta chains from one sample in a study of CD8+ T cells in alopecia areata. Clones were sequenced by immunoSEQ multiplex PCR, and TCRdb holds only the in-frame ones, with some missing. Seen here are fewer than 110,000 clones, roughly 56% observed once, and the top ten hold 16%. Source: CD8+ T cells sorted from blood, taken at approximately week 56, from a patient treated with tofacitinib. These receptors all stem from a human donor with alopecia areata. Each CDR3 is given with its conserved first and last residue. D genes are given only for firm matches. The listing skips clone size in some rows; elsewhere it reads once, few, many or a size class.

abundance: -; d_gene: TRBD2; v_gene: TRBV7-9; j_gene: TRBJ2-1; len: 15; CDR3nt: TGTGCCAGCAGCCAAGCGGGGAGCTCCTACAATGAGCAGTTCTTC; CDR3aa: CASSQAGSSYNEQFF
abundance: few; d_gene: -; v_gene: TRBV27; j_gene: TRBJ2-7; len: 15; CDR3nt: TGTGCCAGCAGTTTAGTAAAGGGCGAAAAATACGAGCAGTACTTC; CDR3aa: CASSLVKGEKYEQYF
abundance: -; d_gene: -; v_gene: TRBV27; j_gene: TRBJ2-7; len: 13; CDR3nt: TGTGCCAGCAGTTTTAATCCGCGGGCCGAGCAGTACTTC; CDR3aa: CASSFNPRAEQYF
abundance: -; d_gene: TRBD1; v_gene: TRBV5-1; j_gene: TRBJ1-4; len: 14; CDR3nt: TGCGCCAGCAGCCCCGGGACAGTCGGTGAAAAACTGTTTTTT; CDR3aa: CASSPGTVGEKLFF
abundance: few; d_gene: -; v_gene: TRBV10-3; j_gene: TRBJ2-7; len: 13; CDR3nt: TGTGCCATCAGAAAAGCACAGGGCGACGAGCAGTACTTC; CDR3aa: CAIRKAQGDEQYF
abundance: -; d_gene: -; v_gene: TRBV30; j_gene: TRBJ2-4; len: 14; CDR3nt: TGTGCCTGGAGTCCGGGAGCAGGGGGAAACATTCAGTACTTC; CDR3aa: CAWSPGAGGNIQYF
abundance: -; d_gene: -; v_gene: TRBV7-9; j_gene: TRBJ2-2; len: 13; CDR3nt: TGTGCCAGCATCCAAGGTGATACCGGGGAGCTGTTTTTT; CDR3aa: CASIQGDTGELFF
abundance: -; d_gene: TRBD1; v_gene: TRBV5-6; j_gene: TRBJ1-2; len: 14; CDR3nt: TGTGCCAGCAGCGACGGGACAGCCAACTATGGCTACACCTTC; CDR3aa: CASSDGTANYGYTF
abundance: -; d_gene: TRBD1; v_gene: TRBV14; j_gene: TRBJ2-2; len: 15; CDR3nt: TGTGCCAGCAGCCACCCGGGACAGACCACCGGGGAGCTGTTTTTT; CDR3aa: CASSHPGQTTGELFF
abundance: few; d_gene: TRBD1; v_gene: TRBV9; j_gene: TRBJ2-7; len: 15; CDR3nt: TGTGCCAGCAGCGTAGCGGGACAGGGGGTCGAGGAGCAGTACTTC; CDR3aa: CASSVAGQGVEEQYF
abundance: few; d_gene: TRBD1; v_gene: TRBV6-5; j_gene: TRBJ1-2; len: 15; CDR3nt: TGTGCCAGCGAAAACCTTAAGACAGGGGGCCGGGGCTACACCTTC; CDR3aa: CASENLKTGGRGYTF
abundance: once; d_gene: -; v_gene: TRBV2; j_gene: TRBJ1-1; len: 13; CDR3nt: TGTGCCAGCAGTGAGTTGGTGAACACTGAAGCTTTCTTT; CDR3aa: CASSELVNTEAFF
abundance: -; d_gene: TRBD2; v_gene: TRBV30; j_gene: TRBJ2-2; len: 12; CDR3nt: TGTGCCTATACGGGGGGGCCCGGGGAGCTGTTTTTT; CDR3aa: CAYTGGPGELFF
abundance: -; d_gene: -; v_gene: TRBV5-6; j_gene: TRBJ1-5; len: 13; CDR3nt: TGTGCCAGCAGCACAGGGAGTAATCAGCCCCAGCATTTT; CDR3aa: CASSTGSNQPQHF
abundance: -; d_gene: -; v_gene: TRBV30; j_gene: TRBJ2-1; len: 15; CDR3nt: TGTGCCTCCGAAGGGTGGGGGGAGAACTACAATGAGCAGTTCTTC; CDR3aa: CASEGWGENYNEQFF
abundance: few; d_gene: -; v_gene: TRBV29-1; j_gene: TRBJ2-5; len: 12; CDR3nt: TGCAGCGTACCGGGACCGACCTCGGGGCAGTACTTC; CDR3aa: CSVPGPTSGQYF
abundance: -; d_gene: TRBD1; v_gene: TRBV7-9; j_gene: TRBJ2-6; len: 16; CDR3nt: TGTGCCAGCAGCCCGGGACAGAGTTCTGGGGCCAACGTCCTGACTTTC; CDR3aa: CASSPGQSSGANVLTF
abundance: -; d_gene: -; v_gene: TRBV27; j_gene: TRBJ1-6; len: 13; CDR3nt: TGTGCCAGCAGCGATATGGGGGGTTCACCCCTCCACTTT; CDR3aa: CASSDMGGSPLHF
abundance: few; d_gene: -; v_gene: TRBV5-6; j_gene: TRBJ2-5; len: 16; CDR3nt: TGTGCCAGCAGCAACCGAGGACCGACATACCAAGAGACCCAGTACTTC; CDR3aa: CASSNRGPTYQETQYF
abundance: -; d_gene: -; v_gene: TRBV28; j_gene: TRBJ1-1; len: 13; CDR3nt: TGTGCCAGCAGCCTTGGGGGGGCCAGTGAAGCTTTCTTT; CDR3aa: CASSLGGASEAFF